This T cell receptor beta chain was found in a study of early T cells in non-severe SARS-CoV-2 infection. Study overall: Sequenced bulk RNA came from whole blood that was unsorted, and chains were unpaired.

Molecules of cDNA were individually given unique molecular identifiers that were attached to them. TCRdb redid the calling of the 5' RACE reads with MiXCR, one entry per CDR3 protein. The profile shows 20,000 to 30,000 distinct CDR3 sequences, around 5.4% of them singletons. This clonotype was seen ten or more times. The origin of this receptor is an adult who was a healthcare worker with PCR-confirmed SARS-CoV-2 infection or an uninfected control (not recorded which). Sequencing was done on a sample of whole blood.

The CDR3 is CASSFGNTEAFF. The CDR3, as DNA: TGCGCCAGCAGCTTTGGAAACACTGAAGCTTTCTTT. The chain couples TRBV5-1 to TRBJ1-1; D is unresolved. The CDR3 sequence is 12 residues long. The germline V gene encodes CDR1 SGHRS and CDR2 YFSETQ. V lost 2 bases to trimming and J lost 2 bases, with 4 bases between them.